This is a list of T cell receptor beta chains from one sample in a study of OX40 agonist ivuxolimab in advanced cancers. Assay used: immunoSEQ multiplex PCR; TCRdb lists only in-frame clones, some missing. The sample has 35,000 or so clones; approximately 89% are singletons. The starting material was CD4+ or CD8+ T cells sorted from blood, obtained in a trial of the OX40 agonist ivuxolimab. The receptors derive from an adult with an advanced solid tumor such as melanoma, head and neck, liver or kidney cancer. Each CDR3 is given without its conserved first and last residue. Only part of the rows carry a size: once, few, many, or a class if the clone is expanded.

>few|TRBJ1-1|TRBV20-1
SAREPDEAF
>.|TRBJ2-1|TRBV2
ASRGVSSYNEQF
>.|TRBJ2-7|TRBV28
ASETSGRPPAYEQY
>once|TRBJ1-2|TRBV18
ASSRRDGGYT
>.|TRBJ1-2|TRBV30
AWSLQVGYGYT
>.|TRBJ1-2|TRBV2
ASRQFNYGYT
>.|TRBJ2-2|TRBV11-3
ASSLDGRTGELF
>.|TRBJ2-7|TRBV6-5
ASTQDHYEQY
>.|TRBJ1-1|TRBV13
ASSLTGTEAF
>.|TRBJ2-1|TRBV7-3
ASSLEVLGLAGVNEQF
>.|TRBJ1-1|TRBV6-1
AEGTGANTEAF
>.|TRBJ1-1|TRBV5-1
ASSLTWGGTEAF
>.|TRBJ1-5|TRBV6-6
ASRKVRDSNQPQH
>.|TRBJ2-5|TRBV27
ASSPTGTETQY
>.|TRBJ1-2|TRBV28
ASSLGSEGARNGYT
>.|TRBJ2-4|TRBV5-1
ASTEQGADIQY
>.|TRBJ2-7|TRBV5-1
ASSYGTDSSYEQY
>few|TRBJ2-3|TRBV7-3
ASSPSILAGVGTDTQY
>.|TRBJ2-2|TRBV19
ASSVGTANTGELF
>.|TRBJ1-2|TRBV2
ASSAGRATYYT
>.|TRBJ1-1|TRBV6-5
ASSRDRTNTEAF
>.|TRBJ1-5|TRBV28
ASSSPTGGIVFGNQPQH
>.|TRBJ2-1|TRBV10-1
ASYRRVKTLGNNEQF
>.|TRBJ1-1|TRBV28
ASSRGYNTEAF
>.|TRBJ2-1|TRBV2
ASSRDRGQDEQF
>.|TRBJ2-1|TRBV4-3
ASSHQYNEQF
>.|TRBJ1-5|TRBV6-4
ASSVENHSNQPQH
>.|TRBJ2-3|TRBV28
ASSQLAGEYTQY
>.|TRBJ1-3|TRBV6-1
ASSERGLGGNTIY
>.|TRBJ1-1|TRBV27
ASSLMVNTEAF
>.|TRBJ2-7|TRBV7-7
ASTLVGQGASSYEQY
>.|TRBJ1-3|TRBV21-1
ASSKQGACGNTIY
>.|TRBJ2-7|TRBV5-1
ASSLVGREGLDEQY